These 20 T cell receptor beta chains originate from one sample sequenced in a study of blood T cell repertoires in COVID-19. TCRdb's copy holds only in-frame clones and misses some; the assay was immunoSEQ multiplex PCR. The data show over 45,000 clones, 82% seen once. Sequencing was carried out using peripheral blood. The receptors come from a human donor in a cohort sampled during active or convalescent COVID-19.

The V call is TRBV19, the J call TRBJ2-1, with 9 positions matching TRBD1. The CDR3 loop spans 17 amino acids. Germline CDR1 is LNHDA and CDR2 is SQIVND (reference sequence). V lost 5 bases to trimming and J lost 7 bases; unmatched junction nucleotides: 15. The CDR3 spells CASSATGGGTKSNEQFF. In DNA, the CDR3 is TGTGCCAGTAGTGCCACAGGGGGCGGGACTAAAAGTAATGAGCAGTTCTTC.

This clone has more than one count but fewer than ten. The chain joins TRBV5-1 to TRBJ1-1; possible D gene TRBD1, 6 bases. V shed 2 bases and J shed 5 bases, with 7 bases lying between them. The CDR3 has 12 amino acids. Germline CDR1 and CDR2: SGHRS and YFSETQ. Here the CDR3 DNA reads TGCGCCAGCAGCTTTACAGGGACTGAAGCTTTCTTT. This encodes CASSFTGTEAFF.

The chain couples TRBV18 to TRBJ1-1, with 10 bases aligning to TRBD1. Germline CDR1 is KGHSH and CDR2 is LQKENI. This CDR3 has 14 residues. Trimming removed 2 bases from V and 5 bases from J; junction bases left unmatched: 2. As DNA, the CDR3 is TGTGCCAGCTCACCATTGGACAGGGGGACTGAAGCTTTCTTT. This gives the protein CASSPLDRGTEAFF.

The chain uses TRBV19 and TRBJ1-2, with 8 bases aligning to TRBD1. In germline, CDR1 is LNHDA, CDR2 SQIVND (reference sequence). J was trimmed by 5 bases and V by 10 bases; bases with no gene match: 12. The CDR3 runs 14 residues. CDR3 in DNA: TGTGCCACCGCACCTCGGGACAGGTTTTATGGCTACACCTTC. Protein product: CATAPRDRFYGYTF.

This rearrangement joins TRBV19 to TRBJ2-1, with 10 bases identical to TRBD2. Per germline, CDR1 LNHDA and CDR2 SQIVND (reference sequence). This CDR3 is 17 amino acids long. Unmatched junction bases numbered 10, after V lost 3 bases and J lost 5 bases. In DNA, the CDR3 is TGTGCCAGTAGTATCCCGCTAGCGGGGGAGATAAACAATGAGCAGTTCTTC. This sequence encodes CASSIPLAGEINNEQFF.

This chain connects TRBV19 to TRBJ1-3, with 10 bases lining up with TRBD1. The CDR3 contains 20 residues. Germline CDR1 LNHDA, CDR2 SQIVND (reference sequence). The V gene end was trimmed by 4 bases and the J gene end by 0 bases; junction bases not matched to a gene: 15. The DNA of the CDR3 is TGTGCCAGTAGTACTGGTCCGGGACAGGGGTCCCACTTCTCTGGAAACACCATATATTTT. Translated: CASSTGPGQGSHFSGNTIYF. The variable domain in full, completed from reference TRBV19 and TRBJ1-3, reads DGGITQSPKYLFRKEGQNVTLSCEQNLNHDAMYWYRQDPGQGLRLIYYSQIVNDFQKGDIAEGYSVSREKKESFPLTVTSAQKNPTAFYLCASSTGPGQGSHFSGNTIYFGEGSWLTVV.

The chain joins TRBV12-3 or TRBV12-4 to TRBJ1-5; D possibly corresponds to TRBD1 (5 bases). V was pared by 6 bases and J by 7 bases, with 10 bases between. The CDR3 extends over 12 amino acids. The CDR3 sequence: CASRLQDQPQHF. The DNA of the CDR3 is TGTGCCAGCAGACTACAGGACCAGCCCCAGCATTTT.

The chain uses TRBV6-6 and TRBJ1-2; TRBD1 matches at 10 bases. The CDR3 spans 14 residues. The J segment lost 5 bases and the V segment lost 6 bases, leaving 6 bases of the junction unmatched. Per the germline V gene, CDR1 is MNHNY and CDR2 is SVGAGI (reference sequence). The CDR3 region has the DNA TGTGCCAGCAGCCGCGGACAGGGGGGGTATGGCTACACCTTC. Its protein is CASSRGQGGYGYTF.

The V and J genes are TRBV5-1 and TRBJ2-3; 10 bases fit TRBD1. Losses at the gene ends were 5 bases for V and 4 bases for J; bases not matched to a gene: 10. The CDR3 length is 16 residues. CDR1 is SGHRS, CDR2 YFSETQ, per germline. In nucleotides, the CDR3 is TGCGCCAGCAGTTTCGAAGGGACAGGGGAGTCAGATACGCAGTATTTT. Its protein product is CASSFEGTGESDTQYF. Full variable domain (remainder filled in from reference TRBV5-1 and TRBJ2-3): KAGVTQTPRYLIKTRGQQVTLSCSPISGHRSVSWYQQTPGQGLQFLFEYFSETQRNKGNFPGRFSGRQFSNSRSEMNVSTLELGDSALYLCASSFEGTGESDTQYFGPGTRLTVL.

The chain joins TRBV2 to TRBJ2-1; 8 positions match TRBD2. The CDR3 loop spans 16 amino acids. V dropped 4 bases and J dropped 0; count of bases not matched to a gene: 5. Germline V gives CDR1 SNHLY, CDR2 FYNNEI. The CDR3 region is CASSAQRGISYNEQFF. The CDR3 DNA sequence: TGTGCCAGCAGTGCCCAGCGGGGGATCTCCTACAATGAGCAGTTCTTC.

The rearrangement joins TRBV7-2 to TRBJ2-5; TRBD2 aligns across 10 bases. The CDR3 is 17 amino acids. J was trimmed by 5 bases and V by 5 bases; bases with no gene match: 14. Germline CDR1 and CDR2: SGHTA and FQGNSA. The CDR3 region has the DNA TGTGCCAGCAGCCCACCCTACCCTAGCGGGGGTTGGGAGACCCAGTACTTC. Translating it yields CASSPPYPSGGWETQYF.

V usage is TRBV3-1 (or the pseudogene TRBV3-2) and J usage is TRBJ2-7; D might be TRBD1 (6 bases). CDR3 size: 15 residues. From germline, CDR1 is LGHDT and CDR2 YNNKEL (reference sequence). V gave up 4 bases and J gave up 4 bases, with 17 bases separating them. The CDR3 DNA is TGTGCCAGCAGCCCCCCGACAGGTATCAATTACGAGCAGTACTTC. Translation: CASSPPTGINYEQYF.

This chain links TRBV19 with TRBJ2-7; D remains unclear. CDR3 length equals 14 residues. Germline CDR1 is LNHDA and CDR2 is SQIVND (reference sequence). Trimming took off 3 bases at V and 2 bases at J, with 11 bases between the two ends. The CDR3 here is CASSMNSFPYEQYF. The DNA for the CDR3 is TGTGCCAGTAGTATGAACAGTTTTCCCTACGAGCAGTACTTC. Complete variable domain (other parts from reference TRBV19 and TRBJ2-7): DGGITQSPKYLFRKEGQNVTLSCEQNLNHDAMYWYRQDPGQGLRLIYYSQIVNDFQKGDIAEGYSVSREKKESFPLTVTSAQKNPTAFYLCASSMNSFPYEQYFGPGTRLTVT.

DNA of the CDR3: TGTGCCAGCAGCGCCAGACAGGGTGCCGACAATGAGCAGTTCTTC. Its protein is CASSARQGADNEQFF. The rearrangement joins TRBV9 to TRBJ2-1, with 7 bases identical to TRBD1. The CDR3 covers 15 residues. With V trimmed by 3 bases and J by 5 bases, 8 bases remained unmatched. From germline, CDR1 is SGDLS and CDR2 YYNGEE.

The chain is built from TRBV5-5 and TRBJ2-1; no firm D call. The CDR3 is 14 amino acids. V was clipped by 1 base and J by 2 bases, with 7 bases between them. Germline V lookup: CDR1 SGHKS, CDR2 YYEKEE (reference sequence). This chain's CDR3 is CASSLSETYNEQFF. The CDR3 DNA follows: TGTGCCAGCAGCTTGTCCGAGACCTACAATGAGCAGTTCTTC.

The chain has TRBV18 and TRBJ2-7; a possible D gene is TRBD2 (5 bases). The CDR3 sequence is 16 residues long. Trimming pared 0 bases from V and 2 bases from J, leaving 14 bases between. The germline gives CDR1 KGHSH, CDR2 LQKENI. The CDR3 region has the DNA TGTGCCAGCTCACCACCATTCGCATCGCGGGCCTACGAGCAGTACTTC. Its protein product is CASSPPFASRAYEQYF.

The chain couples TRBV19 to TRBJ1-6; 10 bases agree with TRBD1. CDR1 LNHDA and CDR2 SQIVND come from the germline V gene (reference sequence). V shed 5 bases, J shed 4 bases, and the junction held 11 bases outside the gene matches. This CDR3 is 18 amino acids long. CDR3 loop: CASSSHRDRGLYNSPLHF. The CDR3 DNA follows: TGTGCCAGTAGTTCTCACCGGGACAGGGGACTGTATAATTCACCCCTCCACTTT.

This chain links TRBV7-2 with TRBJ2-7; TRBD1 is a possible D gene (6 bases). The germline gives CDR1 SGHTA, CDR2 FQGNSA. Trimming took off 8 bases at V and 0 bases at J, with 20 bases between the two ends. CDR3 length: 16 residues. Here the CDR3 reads CASEAAGAASSYEQYF. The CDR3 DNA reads TGTGCCAGCGAAGCGGCAGGGGCCGCGAGCTCCTACGAGCAGTACTTC.

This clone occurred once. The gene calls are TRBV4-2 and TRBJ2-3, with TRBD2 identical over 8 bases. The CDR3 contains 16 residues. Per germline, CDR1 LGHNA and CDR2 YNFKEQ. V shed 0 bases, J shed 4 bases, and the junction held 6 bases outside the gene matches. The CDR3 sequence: CASSQDSSGGADTQYF. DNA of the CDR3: TGTGCCAGCAGCCAAGATTCGAGCGGGGGTGCAGATACGCAGTATTTT.

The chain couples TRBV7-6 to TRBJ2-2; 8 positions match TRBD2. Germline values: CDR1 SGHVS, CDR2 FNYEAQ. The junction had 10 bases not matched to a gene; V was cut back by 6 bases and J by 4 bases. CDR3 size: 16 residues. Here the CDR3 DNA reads TGTGCCAGCAGTCTTACGGGGGGGCTCAGCACCGGGGAGCTGTTTTTT. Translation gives CASSLTGGLSTGELFF.